This T cell receptor (beta chain) was identified during a study of neurological immune-mediated disorders. Where libraries were unsorted, they were derived from 2 million PBMCs stored at -80 degrees C. TCRdb reprocessed the 5' RACE reads via MiXCR and lists one record per CDR3 protein. The profile shows 25,000 to 30,000 distinct CDR3 sequences, less than 8.5% of them singletons. The ends were cut back, 6 bases at V and 7 bases at J, with 19 bases in the middle. This CDR3 comprises 15 residues. Germline CDR1 MNHNS, CDR2 SASEGT. Many counts were recorded for this clonotype. The origin of this receptor is a woman between 45 and 65 years old in good health. Sequencing used PBMCs. The V and J genes are TRBV6-1 and TRBJ2-1, with D possibly called TRBD1 or TRBD2 (5 bases each). The CDR3 DNA follows: TGTGCCAGCAGCACGAGGGGAAATGGGCAAAATGAGCAGTTCTTC. This sequence encodes CASSTRGNGQNEQFF.